This T cell receptor (beta chain) was documented in a study of T cell responses to AZD1222 COVID-19 vaccine. Study outcomes and limitations: Clonal diversity may have been underestimated in mostly white British donors. Recipients of two AZD1222 doses showed rising Spike-specific TCR breadth and depth. It was only after the peak T cell response that any repertoires were sampled. At 160-218 and 743-854, vaccine-associated CD4 TCRs were dominant, and they spanned spike.

Libraries were prepared by immunoSEQ multiplex PCR; TCRdb keeps only in-frame clonotypes and omits some of them. The sample consists of roughly 140,000 clones, less than 95% of them appearing once. Regarding this clone: The antigen remains undetermined.

There are 15 residues in the CDR3. Looked up from germline, CDR1 is MNHEY and CDR2 is SVGEGT. Germline trimming cut 4 bases from V and 4 bases from J; bases unmatched to any gene: 2. This sequence was found in an adult in good health. The chain carries TRBV6-2 or TRBV6-3 and TRBJ2-1; the match to TRBD2 covers 12 bases. The material was peripheral blood, obtained on day 0 of AZD1222 vaccination. The CDR3 is CASSSTSGGYNEQFF. CDR3 bases: TGTGCCAGCAGTTCGACTAGCGGGGGATACAATGAGCAGTTCTTC.